This TCR beta chain was identified during a study of molecular identifiers for immune sequencing clone quantification listed by TCRdb under 2018. About the full investigation: In a replicate experiment, RNA from about 21,000 or 97,000 naive CD8 T cells was split into five aliquots, four of which were sequenced. This methods study used CD8 T cells to benchmark TCR RNA copy counting and molecular-identifier clustering-based TCR repertoire sequencing (MIDCIRS).

Broader findings and caveats from the paper: Spiked-in Jurkat TCR RNA equivalent to a single cell was reported to be detectable even among one million naive CD8 T cells. The naive libraries included spiked-in Jurkat TCR RNA (approximately 11 copies' worth), and this RNA is not part of the donor repertoire. Clones above 20 RNA copies held over 97% of molecules in CMV-specific effector cells but under 1% in naive cells. When barcode sub-clustering was left out, chimeric consensus sequences inflated TCR diversity, with chimeras reaching as high as 47%. Modeling estimated around 3 recovered TCR RNA copies per cell, compared with about 9.8 by digital PCR, which implies roughly 27% capture efficiency. Identical TCR molecules sharing a barcode could cause highly expanded clone sizes to be underestimated.

To prepare the library, PCR was applied. These reads were obtained on an Illumina HiSeq 4000. Bulk TCR libraries were generated as previously described, with the TCR primers listed in Table S5 used. Purification of total RNA was performed with the Qiagen AllPrep DNA/RNA kit. Before analysis, reads from multiple sequencing runs of one library were combined. Per the authors' processing: Only reads with exact TCR constant sequence were kept, trimmed to 150 nt, and grouped by their 12-nt molecular barcodes. Reads in each barcode group were sub-clustered using a 15% Levenshtein threshold, and a quality-weighted consensus sequence was built for each RNA molecule. Non-functional sequences were removed, as were lower-count sequences one edit away from another. On the basis of fitting two negative binomial distributions, barcode sub-clusters with fewer than 20% of the maximum read count were discarded. TCRdb reworked the public reads: Q25 trimming with fastp, MiXCR clone assembly, productive beta chains retained. Each entry merges the rows of one CDR3 protein and shows their most common DNA and genes. The V and J calls reflect TCRdb's pipeline rather than the authors' work. This sample comprises hundreds of thousands of distinct CDR3 sequences, over 20% of them detected only once. 0.75% to 0.85% of the sample lies in the top ten.

Naive CD8 T cell libraries were made from about 21,000 to 970,000 sorted cells using 10%, 30% or 50% of purified RNA. Naive CD8 T cells were FACS-sorted as CD8+CD4-CCR7+CD45RA+ on a BD FACSAria II into RLT Plus buffer. To test detection sensitivity, Jurkat RNA equal to some 11 TCR copies was added to samples of roughly 18,000-1,100,000 naive CD8 T cells. Enrichment of CD8 T cells was done with RosetteSep CD8+ T Cell Enrichment Cocktail plus Ficoll-Paque, and ACK red cell lysis came afterward. V was cut back by 3 bases and J by 4 bases, leaving a gap of 5 bases between them. Reading from cysteine to phenylalanine, the CDR3 counts 12 amino acids. Only the CDR3 portion is preserved as DNA: 36 bases, with reading frame beginning at the first base. Looking up the germline V gene (reference sequence) yields CDR1 LNHDA and CDR2 SQIVND. Comments on this clonotype: Its antigen is unknown. No much larger clonotype is one base removed from it; base qualities were not supplied.

This sequence uses TRBV19 and TRBJ2-3; the D segment cannot be called with confidence. Sequencing was carried out using naive CD8+ T cells from blood, with Jurkat cell RNA spiked in. The cell subset or site tag for this specimen amounts to: FACS-sorted CD8+CD4-CCR7+CD45RA+ naive T cells. This receptor was taken from a human donor in good health. Some libraries in this study had Jurkat cell RNA spiked in. The bases are TGTGCCAGTAGTATCCCCCCAGATACGCAGTATTTT. Its protein reads: CASSIPPDTQYF.